The 32 T cell receptor beta chains below all came from one sample that was sequenced in a study of cytomegalovirus exposure and HLA in healthy donors. Use of 60 Vbeta and 13 Jbeta primers characterized the PCR. Produced via immunoSEQ multiplex PCR; TCRdb's table is partial and in-frame only. The sample includes about 180,000 clones, about 78% of them seen just once. Sequenced: PBMCs. The receptors here all came from a man aged 60 to 75 in good health and CMV-seronegative.

In DNA, the CDR3 is TGCGCCAGCAGCACACCCACGTTCGATTCACCCCTCCACTTT. Translating it yields CASSTPTFDSPLHF. The genes are TRBV4-1 and TRBJ1-6; no definite D call. The V end lost 5 bases, the J end lost 8 bases, and 13 bases lay between the germline ends. Per germline, CDR1 MGHRA and CDR2 YSYEKL. The CDR3 loop spans 14 amino acids.

The chain has TRBV7-2 and TRBJ1-5; perhaps TRBD1 as D (5 bases). The CDR3 is made up of 13 amino acids. V lost 6 bases to trimming and J lost 4 bases, with 10 bases between them. Germline CDR1 reads SGHTA; CDR2 reads FQGNSA. CDR3 in amino acids: CASSIRGNQPQHF. CDR3 DNA: TGTGCCAGCAGTATTCGGGGGAATCAGCCCCAGCATTTT.

The table lists this clone with a few counts. The rearrangement joins TRBV27 to TRBJ1-5; D gene unclear. The CDR3 is made up of 12 amino acids. V lost 3 bases to trimming and J lost 5 bases, with 5 bases between them. The V gene's germline CDR1 is MNHEY and CDR2 SMNVEV (reference sequence). The CDR3 DNA sequence: TGTGCCAGCAGTTTTGTAGATCAGCCCCAGCATTTT. This encodes CASSFVDQPQHF.

The J gene is TRBJ1-6, the V gene TRBV7-9; no reliable D call. Germline CDR1 and CDR2: SEHNR and FQNEAQ (reference sequence). With 2 bases removed from V and 7 bases from J, the gap between germline ends came to 6 bases. The CDR3 spans 13 residues. The CDR3 nucleotides are TGTGCCAGCAGCTTAAGCGGGAATTCACCCCTCCACTTT. It yields the protein CASSLSGNSPLHF.

This clone was counted a few times. The chain recombines TRBV4-1 with TRBJ1-2; D gene uncertain. Germline lookup yields CDR1 MGHRA and CDR2 YSYEKL. Trimming pared 0 bases from V and 7 bases from J, leaving 9 bases between. This CDR3 region has 13 residues. The CDR3 DNA follows: TGCGCCAGCAGCCAAGATCCCGGGTGTGGCTACACCTTC. This translates into CASSQDPGCGYTF.

The chain combines TRBV7-6 with TRBJ2-1; 10 bases fit TRBD1. The CDR3 loop spans 15 amino acids. V was pared by 5 bases and J by 5 bases, with 6 bases of the junction left unmatched. Germline V gene lookup returns CDR1 SGHVS and CDR2 FNYEAQ. CDR3 DNA sequence: TGTGCCAGCAGCACAGCCGGGACAGGGGACAATGAGCAGTTCTTC. This gives the protein CASSTAGTGDNEQFF.

V is TRBV9 and J is TRBJ2-2; the D gene is possibly TRBD2 (5 bases). The germline gives CDR1 SGDLS, CDR2 YYNGEE. V lost 0 bases, J lost 3 bases, and 9 bases lay in between. The length of the CDR3 is 15 residues. The CDR3 nucleotides are TGTGCCAGCAGCGTAGTCGGCGGGTACACCGGGGAGCTGTTTTTT. The encoded protein is CASSVVGGYTGELFF.

The chain employs TRBV27 and TRBJ1-2; D is possibly TRBD1 (5 bases). This CDR3 comprises 13 residues. V shed 8 bases and J shed 7 bases, with 17 bases lying between them. CDR1 is MNHEY, CDR2 SMNVEV, per germline (reference sequence). The CDR3, as DNA: TGTGCCAGCGCCTTAACGGGGGAGGGTGGCTACACCTTC. Residues: CASALTGEGGYTF.

The gene calls are TRBV10-3 and TRBJ2-3, with 8 bases lining up with TRBD2. After removal of 7 bases from V and 4 bases from J, the junction contained 7 bases not matched to a gene. In germline, CDR1 is ENHRY, CDR2 SYGVKD. The CDR3 spans 14 residues. In nucleotides, the CDR3 is TGTGCCATCAAAGCGGGAGAGGGGCCAGATACGCAGTATTTT. This sequence encodes CAIKAGEGPDTQYF.

This clone occurred once. The chain has TRBV5-5 and TRBJ2-7; 9 bases agree with TRBD1. After removal of 4 bases from V and 1 base from J, the junction contained 6 bases not matched to a gene. Germline CDR1 SGHKS, CDR2 YYEKEE (reference sequence). The CDR3 spans 15 residues. CDR3 DNA sequence: TGTGCCAGCAGCCGCGTCGGGACAGGGTCCTACGAGCAGTACTTC. As protein: CASSRVGTGSYEQYF.

The chain couples TRBV7-9 to TRBJ1-1; possibly TRBD1 for D (5 bases). Trimming took off 1 base at V and 8 bases at J, with 14 bases between the two ends. CDR1 and CDR2 (germline): SEHNR, FQNEAQ (reference sequence). The CDR3 is 14 residues long. The CDR3 loop reads CASSLGPPGDEAFF. The CDR3 DNA reads as TGTGCCAGCAGCTTAGGGCCCCCGGGGGACGAAGCTTTCTTT.

The rearrangement joins TRBV9 to TRBJ1-1; possible D gene TRBD1, 5 bases. The CDR3 length is 13 residues. Trimming pared 4 bases from V and 9 bases from J, leaving 16 bases between. Germline V gene sequence: CDR1 SGDLS, CDR2 YYNGEE. CDR3 DNA: TGTGCCAGCAGCCAGGGAACACCGGGCCAAGCTTTCTTT. Protein sequence: CASSQGTPGQAFF.

The V and J genes are TRBV19 and TRBJ1-2; possible D gene TRBD1, 6 bases. CDR1 and CDR2 (germline): LNHDA, SQIVND (reference sequence). Trimming left V 4 bases short and J 5 bases short, with 17 bases between. The CDR3 is 15 residues long. CDR3 sequence: CASSRPDRSGYGYTF. The CDR3 bases are TGTGCCAGTAGTAGACCGGACAGATCAGGGTATGGCTACACCTTC.

This clone was seen just once. V gene TRBV27 combines with J gene TRBJ2-3, with D possibly TRBD1 on 5 matching bases. V lost 5 bases to trimming and J lost 4 bases, with 19 bases between them. The CDR3 has 16 amino acids. CDR1 MNHEY and CDR2 SMNVEV come from the germline V gene (reference sequence). This CDR3 reads CASSEPSGYGADTQYF. The DNA for the CDR3 is TGTGCCAGCAGTGAACCCTCAGGGTACGGAGCAGATACGCAGTATTTT.

This chain connects TRBV7-8 to TRBJ2-5, with D perhaps matching TRBD1 (5 bases). In germline, CDR1 is SGHVS, CDR2 FQNEAQ. The ends were cut back, 2 bases at V and 0 bases at J, with 13 bases in the middle. There are 16 residues in the CDR3. The DNA for the CDR3 is TGTGCCAGCAGCTTACGGTGGCAGGGTAACCAAGAGACCCAGTACTTC. Its translation is CASSLRWQGNQETQYF.

This rearrangement joins TRBV19 to TRBJ2-1; TRBD2 agrees at 8 bases. Losses at the gene ends were 5 bases for V and 0 bases for J; bases not matched to a gene: 6. Germline V gives CDR1 LNHDA, CDR2 SQIVND (reference sequence). The CDR3 extends over 16 amino acids. The CDR3 loop reads CASSFRGGSSYNEQFF. CDR3 DNA sequence: TGTGCCAGTAGTTTCCGCGGGGGGAGCTCCTACAATGAGCAGTTCTTC.

The chain couples TRBV5-1 to TRBJ1-1; 7 bases map to TRBD1. There are 16 residues in the CDR3. Germline trimming cut 0 bases from V and 0 bases from J; bases unmatched to any gene: 5. From germline, CDR1 is SGHRS and CDR2 YFSETQ. In nucleotides, the CDR3 is TGCGCCAGCAGCTTGGCAGGGGGAAGCATGAACACTGAAGCTTTCTTT. Its protein is CASSLAGGSMNTEAFF.

The gene calls are TRBV7-2 and TRBJ1-2; possible D gene TRBD1, 5 bases. Trimming left V 2 bases short and J 3 bases short, with 13 bases between. Germline V lookup: CDR1 SGHTA, CDR2 FQGNSA. CDR3 length: 15 amino acids. CDR3 in DNA: TGTGCCAGCAGCTTACAGGGTCCCACGGACTATGGCTACACCTTC. This translates into CASSLQGPTDYGYTF.

V gene TRBV6-6 combines with J gene TRBJ1-5; D is uncertain. This CDR3 has 12 residues. CDR1 is MNHNY, CDR2 SVGAGI, per germline (reference sequence). With 3 bases removed from V and 5 bases from J, the gap between germline ends came to 5 bases. CDR3 in DNA: TGTGCCAGCAGTTATCCGGATCAGCCCCAGCATTTT. It encodes CASSYPDQPQHF.

The genes are TRBV27 and TRBJ2-2, with 7 bases fitting TRBD2. CDR1 MNHEY and CDR2 SMNVEV come from the germline V gene (reference sequence). V shed 8 bases and J 5 bases; nucleotides not matched to a gene: 14. This CDR3 is built from 16 residues. The CDR3 DNA is TGTGCCAGCGGGGAGGGTTCGGGAGTGTTTACCGGGGAGCTGTTTTTT. It yields the protein CASGEGSGVFTGELFF.

The chain combines TRBV6-1 with TRBJ1-1, with TRBD1 matching over 7 bases. The V gene's germline CDR1 is MNHNS and CDR2 SASEGT. The length of the CDR3 is 11 residues. The V gene end was trimmed by 10 bases and the J gene end by 4 bases; junction bases not matched to a gene: 3. As DNA, the CDR3 is TGTGCCAATTACAGGGGCACTGAAGCTTTCTTT. It encodes CANYRGTEAFF.

V and J are TRBV5-1 and TRBJ1-1; 9 bases map to TRBD1. This CDR3 spans 15 amino acids. Germline CDR1 reads SGHRS; CDR2 reads YFSETQ. V gave up 7 bases and J gave up 0 bases; unmatched junction bases: 7. DNA of the CDR3: TGCGCCAGCCGACAGGGGGTCTACGTGAACACTGAAGCTTTCTTT. Protein product: CASRQGVYVNTEAFF.

This rearrangement joins TRBV5-1 to TRBJ2-7; a possible D gene is TRBD2 (5 bases). V shed 3 bases and J shed 3 bases, with 16 bases lying between them. There are 15 residues in the CDR3. Germline V gene sequence: CDR1 SGHRS, CDR2 YFSETQ. CDR3 protein: CASSSLRTLGYEQYF. The CDR3 region has the DNA TGCGCCAGCAGCTCGCTGCGGACTCTCGGCTACGAGCAGTACTTC.

J is TRBJ2-7 and V is TRBV6-1, with 10 bases fitting TRBD1. Germline trimming cut 1 base from V and 3 bases from J; bases unmatched to any gene: 3. This CDR3 has 15 residues. Germline V CDR1 and CDR2: MNHNS, SASEGT. CDR3 residues: CASSEGDRGLYEQYF. As DNA, the CDR3 is TGTGCCAGCAGTGAAGGGGACAGGGGCCTCTACGAGCAGTACTTC.

The chain has TRBV5-1 and TRBJ2-5, with 14 bases matching TRBD2. Germline lookup yields CDR1 SGHRS and CDR2 YFSETQ. The V gene end was trimmed by 1 base and the J gene end by 4 bases; junction bases not matched to a gene: 15. The CDR3 has 20 residues. The CDR3 loop is CASSLPEALTSGRARETQYF. Written as DNA, the CDR3 is TGCGCCAGCAGCTTGCCAGAGGCCCTGACTAGCGGGAGGGCCCGAGAGACCCAGTACTTC. The whole variable domain, filled in from reference TRBV5-1 and TRBJ2-5, reads KAGVTQTPRYLIKTRGQQVTLSCSPISGHRSVSWYQQTPGQGLQFLFEYFSETQRNKGNFPGRFSGRQFSNSRSEMNVSTLELGDSALYLCASSLPEALTSGRARETQYFGPGTRLLVL.

CDR3 amino acids: CASSAVVNTEAFF. CDR3 bases: TGTGCCAGCAGTGCTGTCGTGAACACTGAAGCTTTCTTT. V is TRBV6-1 and J is TRBJ1-1; no firm D call. This CDR3 spans 13 amino acids. Germline V lookup: CDR1 MNHNS, CDR2 SASEGT. V was cut by 4 bases and J by 0 bases, with 6 bases left in between.

The CDR3, as DNA: TGTGCCAGCAGCCCGGGGACAGTTAGACAAGAGACCCAGTACTTC. Its protein product is CASSPGTVRQETQYF. The rearrangement uses TRBV7-2 and TRBJ2-5, with 7 bases fitting TRBD1. CDR1 and CDR2 from the germline V gene are SGHTA and FQGNSA. This CDR3 spans 15 amino acids. V was pared by 5 bases and J by 2 bases, with 8 bases of the junction left unmatched.

The chain links TRBV19 to TRBJ2-1; a possible D gene is TRBD1 (5 bases). The germline V and J ends were trimmed by 4 bases and 7 bases, with 5 bases remaining between them. Per the germline V gene, CDR1 is LNHDA and CDR2 is SQIVND (reference sequence). This CDR3 region has 11 residues. The DNA of the CDR3 is TGTGCCAGTAGTAAGGGGAATGAGCAGTTCTTC. Translated, it gives CASSKGNEQFF.

V gene TRBV28 combines with J gene TRBJ2-3; 14 bases are shared with TRBD2. J lost 3 bases, V lost 3 bases, and 5 bases had no gene match. The germline V gene has CDR1 MDHEN and CDR2 SYDVKM. The CDR3 loop spans 17 amino acids. The chain's CDR3 is CASSFPGTSGRTDTQYF. The DNA of the CDR3 is TGTGCCAGCAGTTTCCCCGGGACTAGCGGGAGAACAGATACGCAGTATTTT.

For this clone: Other DNA sequences from this sample encode an identical CDR3 as well. The chain has TRBV18 and TRBJ2-5; D not certain. Trimming took off 1 base at V and 5 bases at J, with 5 bases between the two ends. Looked up from germline, CDR1 is KGHSH and CDR2 is LQKENI. CDR3 length: 12 amino acids. CDR3 sequence (DNA): TGTGCCAGCTCACCACAGAGGGAGACCCAGTACTTC. It specifies CASSPQRETQYF.

The gene calls are TRBV18 and TRBJ2-3; 7 bases are shared with TRBD1. Germline CDR1 KGHSH, CDR2 LQKENI. The CDR3 extends over 18 amino acids. V was pared by 2 bases and J by 2 bases, with 13 bases of the junction left unmatched. CDR3 coding DNA: TGTGCCAGCTCACCAGGATTGGGACAGAGCTCTTACACAGATACGCAGTATTTT. The encoded protein is CASSPGLGQSSYTDTQYF. Variable domain in full (rest from reference TRBV18 and TRBJ2-3): NAGVMQNPRHLVRRRGQEARLRCSPMKGHSHVYWYRQLPEEGLKFMVYLQKENIIDESGMPKERFSAEFPKEGPSILRIQQVVRGDSAAYFCASSPGLGQSSYTDTQYFGPGTRLTVL.

This chain links TRBV5-1 with TRBJ2-3, with 10 bases lining up with TRBD2. The CDR3 length is 16 residues. V shed 4 bases, J shed 0 bases, and the junction held 5 bases outside the gene matches. Germline CDR1 is SGHRS and CDR2 is YFSETQ. CDR3 loop: CASSNLAGGSTDTQYF. CDR3 in DNA: TGCGCCAGCAGCAACTTAGCGGGAGGCAGCACAGATACGCAGTATTTT. Filled out from reference TRBV5-1 and TRBJ2-3, the complete variable domain reads KAGVTQTPRYLIKTRGQQVTLSCSPISGHRSVSWYQQTPGQGLQFLFEYFSETQRNKGNFPGRFSGRQFSNSRSEMNVSTLELGDSALYLCASSNLAGGSTDTQYFGPGTRLTVL.